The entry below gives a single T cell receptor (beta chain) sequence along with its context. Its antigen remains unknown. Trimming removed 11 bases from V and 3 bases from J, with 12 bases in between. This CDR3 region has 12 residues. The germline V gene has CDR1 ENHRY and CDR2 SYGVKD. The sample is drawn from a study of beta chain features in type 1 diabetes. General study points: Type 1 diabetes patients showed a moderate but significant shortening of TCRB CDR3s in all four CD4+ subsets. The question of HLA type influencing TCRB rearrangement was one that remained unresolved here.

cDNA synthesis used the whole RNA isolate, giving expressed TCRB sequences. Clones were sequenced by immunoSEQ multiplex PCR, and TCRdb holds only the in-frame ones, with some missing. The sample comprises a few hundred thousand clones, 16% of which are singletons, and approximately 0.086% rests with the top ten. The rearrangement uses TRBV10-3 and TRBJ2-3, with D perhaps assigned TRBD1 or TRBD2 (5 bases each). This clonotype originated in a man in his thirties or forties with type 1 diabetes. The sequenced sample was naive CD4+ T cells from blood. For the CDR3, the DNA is TGTGCCGTCGAGGGACGTACAGATACGCAGTATTTT. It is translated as CAVEGRTDTQYF.